Listed below are T cell receptor beta chains from one sample, sequenced in a study of blood T cell repertoires in COVID-19. This table comes from immunoSEQ multiplex PCR, and its TCRdb copy is limited to in-frame clones, with some not included. The table shows about 180,000 clones, with around 89% occurring only once. Sequencing used peripheral blood. These receptor sequences come from a woman aged 25 to 39 with acute or convalescent COVID-19. CDR3s include the opening cysteine and the closing phenylalanine or tryptophan. The D gene is left open where the match is weak. Rows give clone size only sometimes, using once, few, many, or a class for an expanded clone.

d_gene	v_gene	abundance	j_gene	CDR3nt	CDR3aa
.	TRBV11-2	.	TRBJ2-1	TGTGCCAGCAGCTTAGATTTAGGGACTCTTAATGAGCAGTTCTTC	CASSLDLGTLNEQFF
TRBD1	TRBV5-8	.	TRBJ2-2	TGTGCCAGCAGCGGGGACAGTAAGAACACCGGGGAGCTGTTTTTT	CASSGDSKNTGELFF
.	TRBV29-1	.	TRBJ1-4	TGCAGCGTTGTTAAGGAGGACGAAAAACTGTTTTTT	CSVVKEDEKLFF
.	TRBV18	.	TRBJ2-1	TGTGCCAGCTCAGACAGAGACAATGAGCAGTTCTTC	CASSDRDNEQFF
TRBD2	TRBV5-4	.	TRBJ2-7	TGTGCCAGCAGCCGAAGGACTAGCCTGAGCTCCTACGAGCAGTACTTC	CASSRRTSLSSYEQYF
TRBD2	TRBV4-2	.	TRBJ2-1	TGTGCCAGCAGCCAAGCTAGCGGGAGGAACAATGAGCAGTTCTTC	CASSQASGRNNEQFF
TRBD1	TRBV10-3	.	TRBJ1-2	TGTGCCATCAGCCTGACAGGGGCGGTGTTCTACACCTTC	CAISLTGAVFYTF
.	TRBV18	.	TRBJ1-6	TGTGCCAGCTCAGGGGCGACAGGCGGCTTTGATTCACCCCTCCACTTT	CASSGATGGFDSPLHF
TRBD1	TRBV12-3/TRBV12-4	.	TRBJ2-5	TGTGCCAGCGGGACAGGGAAAGAGACCCAGTACTTC	CASGTGKETQYF
.	TRBV10-3	.	TRBJ1-6	TGTGCCATCAGTCGGCTAGGGGATAATTCACCCCTCCACTTT	CAISRLGDNSPLHF
TRBD1	TRBV28	.	TRBJ2-7	TGTGCCAGCAGTTTACAGCAGGGGGACTACGAGCAGTACTTC	CASSLQQGDYEQYF
.	TRBV7-2	.	TRBJ1-1	TGTGCCAGCAGCTTACCACTAGGGGGGGCACACACTGAAGCTTTCTTT	CASSLPLGGAHTEAFF
TRBD1	TRBV2	.	TRBJ1-4	TGTGCCAGCAGAAAGAGACAGGGCCGTAATGAAAAACTGTTTTTT	CASRKRQGRNEKLFF
.	TRBV11-3	.	TRBJ2-2	TGTGCCAGCAGCTTCAGGGACACCGGGGAGCTGTTTTTT	CASSFRDTGELFF
.	TRBV28	.	TRBJ1-2	TGTGCCAGCAGTTTATCGATCGGAGCTAACTATGGCTACACCTTC	CASSLSIGANYGYTF
TRBD2	TRBV5-1	.	TRBJ2-5	TGCGCCAGCAGCTTAATAGCGGGGTTAGAGACCCAGTACTTC	CASSLIAGLETQYF
.	TRBV28	.	TRBJ1-4	TGTGCCAGCAGTCTCGGGGGGGCAACTAATGAAAAACTGTTTTTT	CASSLGGATNEKLFF
.	TRBV5-3	.	TRBJ2-7	TGTGCCAGAAGCTTGGCTGCGGGATTCGAGCAGTACTTC	CARSLAAGFEQYF
.	TRBV28	few	TRBJ2-1	TGTGCCAGCAGTTTGGGTAGGGATGGGAGTGAGCAGTTCTTC	CASSLGRDGSEQFF
.	TRBV5-6	few	TRBJ1-2	TGTGCCAGCAGCTTGAGTCCGGGCTATGGCTACACCTTC	CASSLSPGYGYTF
.	TRBV5-1	.	TRBJ2-7	TGCGCCAGCAGCTTTGGGGCAGACCCAGCCAACGAGCAGTACTTC	CASSFGADPANEQYF
TRBD2	TRBV5-1	once	TRBJ2-1	TGCGCCAGCAGCCTTAGCGGGAGTAGGTACAATGAGCAGTTCTTC	CASSLSGSRYNEQFF
.	TRBV30	.	TRBJ2-1	TGTGCCTGGAGTGTACGGGGAGCGGGTGAGCAGTTCTTC	CAWSVRGAGEQFF
TRBD1	TRBV27	.	TRBJ1-3	TGTGCCAGCAGTCTGGGGACAGGCGATGGAAACACCATATATTTT	CASSLGTGDGNTIYF
TRBD2	TRBV19	.	TRBJ2-3	TGTGCCAGTAGTATAGGAGTAGCGGGAGATGCAGATACGCAGTATTTT	CASSIGVAGDADTQYF